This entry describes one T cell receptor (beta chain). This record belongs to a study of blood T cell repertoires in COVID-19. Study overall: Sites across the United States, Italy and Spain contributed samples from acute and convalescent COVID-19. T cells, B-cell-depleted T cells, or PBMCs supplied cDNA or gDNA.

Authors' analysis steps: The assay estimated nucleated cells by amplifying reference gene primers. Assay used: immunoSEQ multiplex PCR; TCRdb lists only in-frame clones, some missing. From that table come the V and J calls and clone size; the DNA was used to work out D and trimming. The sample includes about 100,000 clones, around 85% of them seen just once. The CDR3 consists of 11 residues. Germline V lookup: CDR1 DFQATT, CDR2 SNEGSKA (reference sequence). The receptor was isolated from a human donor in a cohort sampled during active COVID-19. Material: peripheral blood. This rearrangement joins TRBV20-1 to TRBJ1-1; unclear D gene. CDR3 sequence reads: CLGDSNTEAFF. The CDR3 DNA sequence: TGCCTAGGAGACTCGAACACTGAAGCTTTCTTT.